This T cell receptor beta chain was profiled in a study of shared clonotypes between healthy human individuals. On sorted subsets, replicate PCRs used roughly 190 ng DNA, or roughly 30,000 T cell genomes. TCRdb keeps only in-frame clones here, not all; method: immunoSEQ multiplex PCR. The sample consists of roughly 320,000 clones, around 86% of them appearing once. Germline CDR1 and CDR2: MNHEY and SMNVEV (reference sequence). Trimming removed 2 bases from V and 5 bases from J, with 18 bases in between. The CDR3 has 16 amino acids. Sequenced: memory CD8+ T cells sorted from blood. Stated subset: CD45RO+ cells pooled with CCR7-negative TemRA cells. The chain recombines TRBV27 with TRBJ1-1; D gene ambiguous. This receptor was obtained from a man younger than 35 in good health. The chain's CDR3 is CASSLVAGTRGTEAFF. CDR3 coding DNA: TGTGCCAGCAGTTTAGTGGCAGGCACCCGGGGAACTGAAGCTTTCTTT.